Presented here are 5 T cell receptor beta chains from one specimen sequenced in a study of control samples from healthy donors and cancer patients. TCRdb keeps only in-frame clones here, not all; method: immunoSEQ multiplex PCR. The repertoire consists of around 45,000 clones, with around 75% occurring once and the leading ten covering roughly 15%. The specimen was formalin-fixed, paraffin-embedded tissue. The receptor set was obtained from a male donor with melanoma.

The rearrangement joins TRBV6-5 to TRBJ2-7; D unclear. This CDR3 contains 13 residues. Germline lookup yields CDR1 MNHEY and CDR2 SVGAGI. V was trimmed by 2 bases and J by 3 bases, leaving 8 bases between them. CDR3 loop: CASSYPESYEQYF. The CDR3 nucleotides are TGTGCCAGCAGTTACCCCGAGAGCTACGAGCAGTACTTC.

The chain employs TRBV3-1 (or the pseudogene TRBV3-2) and TRBJ1-3; no firm D call. The ends were cut back, 8 bases at V and 2 bases at J, with 10 bases in the middle. This CDR3 contains 13 residues. Germline V gives CDR1 LGHDT, CDR2 YNNKEL (reference sequence). The CDR3 DNA is TGTGCCAGCGCCCTAAAAACTGGAAACACCATATATTTT. Translation: CASALKTGNTIYF.

This chain uses TRBV7-9 with TRBJ2-5; D might be TRBD1 or TRBD2, each matching 6 bases. The V gene's germline CDR1 is SEHNR and CDR2 FQNEAQ (reference sequence). This CDR3 region has 13 residues. Trimming shortened V by 5 bases and J by 5 bases, and 12 bases separated the two germline ends. This CDR3 is CASSNGGAETQYF. The CDR3 coding sequence is TGTGCCAGCAGCAACGGGGGCGCGGAGACCCAGTACTTC. Full variable domain (missing parts from reference TRBV7-9 and TRBJ2-5): DTGVSQNPRHKITKRGQNVTFRCDPISEHNRLYWYRQTLGQGPEFLTYFQNEAQLEKSRLLSDRFSAERPKGSFSTLEIQRTEQGDSAMYLCASSNGGAETQYFGPGTRLLVL.

The chain employs TRBV4-1 and TRBJ2-7; either TRBD1 or TRBD2 may fit D (5 bases each). The CDR3 loop spans 13 amino acids. Germline V gene sequence: CDR1 MGHRA, CDR2 YSYEKL. V was pared by 6 bases and J by 3 bases, with 12 bases between. The CDR3 sequence: CASSLRGDYEQYF. Here the CDR3 DNA reads TGCGCCAGCAGTCTAAGAGGGGACTACGAGCAGTACTTC.

The V and J genes are TRBV29-1 and TRBJ2-5; 9 bases are shared with TRBD1. The CDR3 runs to 16 residues. CDR1 SQVTM and CDR2 ANQGSEA come from the germline V gene. J gave up 5 bases and V 0 bases, and 10 bases lay outside the gene matches. As DNA, the CDR3 is TGCAGCGTTGAAGACATACGGACAGGGGTGAGGGAGACCCAGTACTTC. Protein sequence: CSVEDIRTGVRETQYF.